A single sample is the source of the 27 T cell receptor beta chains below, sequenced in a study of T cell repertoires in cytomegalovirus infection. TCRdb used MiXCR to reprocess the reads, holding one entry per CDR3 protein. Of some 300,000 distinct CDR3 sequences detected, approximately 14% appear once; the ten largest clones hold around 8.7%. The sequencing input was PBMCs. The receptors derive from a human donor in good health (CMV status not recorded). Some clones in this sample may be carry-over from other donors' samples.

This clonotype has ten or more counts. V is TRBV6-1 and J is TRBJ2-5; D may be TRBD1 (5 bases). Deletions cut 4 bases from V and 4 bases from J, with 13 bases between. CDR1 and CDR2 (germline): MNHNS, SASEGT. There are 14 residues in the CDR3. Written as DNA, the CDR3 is TGTGCCAGCAGTGGGATTTGGGGCTCAGAGACCCAGTACTTC. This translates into CASSGIWGSETQYF.

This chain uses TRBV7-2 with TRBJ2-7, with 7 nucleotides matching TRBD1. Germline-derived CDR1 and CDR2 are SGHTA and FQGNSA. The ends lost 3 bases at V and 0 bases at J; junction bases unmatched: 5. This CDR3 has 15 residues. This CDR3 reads CASSLYRDSSYEQYF. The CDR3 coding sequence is TGTGCCAGCAGCTTGTACCGGGACAGCTCCTACGAGCAGTACTTC.

CDR3 region: CASSLYSSSYNEQFF. DNA for the CDR3: TGTGCCAGCAGCTTGTACTCGAGCTCCTACAATGAGCAGTTCTTC. The chain recombines TRBV5-5 with TRBJ2-1; D call uncertain. This CDR3 region has 15 residues. Germline V CDR1 and CDR2: SGHKS, YYEKEE (reference sequence). The V and J ends lost 1 base and 0 bases respectively, with 8 bases between them. The complete variable domain, with remaining parts taken from reference TRBV5-5 and TRBJ2-1, reads DAGVTQSPTHLIKTRGQQVTLRCSPISGHKSVSWYQQVLGQGPQFIFQYYEKEERGRGNFPDRFSARQFPNYSSELNVNALLLGDSALYLCASSLYSSSYNEQFFGPGTRLTVL.

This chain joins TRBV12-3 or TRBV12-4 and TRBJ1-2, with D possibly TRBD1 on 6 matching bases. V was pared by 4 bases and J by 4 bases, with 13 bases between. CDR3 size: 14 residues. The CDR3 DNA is TGTGCCAGCAGTTCCAGACAGGAGATCTATGGCTACACCTTC. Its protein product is CASSSRQEIYGYTF.

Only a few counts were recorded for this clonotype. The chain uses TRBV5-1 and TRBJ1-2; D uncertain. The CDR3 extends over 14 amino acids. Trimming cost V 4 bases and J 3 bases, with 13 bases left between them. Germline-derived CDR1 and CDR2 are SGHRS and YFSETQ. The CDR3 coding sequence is TGCGCCAGCAGCCCGCTGGAGGGCCACTATGGCTACACCTTC. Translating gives CASSPLEGHYGYTF.

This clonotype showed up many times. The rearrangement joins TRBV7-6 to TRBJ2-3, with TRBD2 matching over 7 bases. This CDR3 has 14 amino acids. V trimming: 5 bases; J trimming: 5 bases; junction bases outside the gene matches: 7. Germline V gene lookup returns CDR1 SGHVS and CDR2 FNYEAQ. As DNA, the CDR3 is TGTGCCAGCAGCCCGGTGGGGGGGGGAGATACGCAGTATTTT. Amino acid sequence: CASSPVGGGDTQYF.

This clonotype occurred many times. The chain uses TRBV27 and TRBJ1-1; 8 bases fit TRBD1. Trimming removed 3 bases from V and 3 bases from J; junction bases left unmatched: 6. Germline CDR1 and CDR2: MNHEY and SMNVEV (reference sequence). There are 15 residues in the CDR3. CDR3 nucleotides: TGTGCCAGCAGTTTTTGGGGACAGGCCGACACTGAAGCTTTCTTT. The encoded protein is CASSFWGQADTEAFF.

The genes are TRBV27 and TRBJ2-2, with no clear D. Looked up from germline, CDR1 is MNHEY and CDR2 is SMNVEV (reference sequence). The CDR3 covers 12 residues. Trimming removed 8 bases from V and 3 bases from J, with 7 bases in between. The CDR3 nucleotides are TGTGCCAGCCGTACCTACACCGGGGAGCTGTTTTTT. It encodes CASRTYTGELFF.

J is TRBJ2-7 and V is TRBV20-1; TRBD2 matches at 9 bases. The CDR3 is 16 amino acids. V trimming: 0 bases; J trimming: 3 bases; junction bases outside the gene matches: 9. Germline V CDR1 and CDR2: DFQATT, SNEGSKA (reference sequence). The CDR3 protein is CSARDPPAGGFYEQYF. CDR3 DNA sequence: TGCAGTGCTAGAGATCCCCCAGCGGGAGGTTTCTACGAGCAGTACTTC.

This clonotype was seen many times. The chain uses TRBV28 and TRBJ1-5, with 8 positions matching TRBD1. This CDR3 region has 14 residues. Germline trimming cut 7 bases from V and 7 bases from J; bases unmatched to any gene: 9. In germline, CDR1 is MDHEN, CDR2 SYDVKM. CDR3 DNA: TGTGCCAGCACTCGAACTCAGGGGGCGCAGCCCCAGCATTTT. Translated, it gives CASTRTQGAQPQHF. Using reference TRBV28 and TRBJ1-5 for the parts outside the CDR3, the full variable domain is DVKVTQSSRYLVKRTGEKVFLECVQDMDHENMFWYRQDPGLGLRLIYFSYDVKMKEKGDIPEGYSVSREKKERFSLILESASTNQTSMYLCASTRTQGAQPQHFGDGTRLSIL.

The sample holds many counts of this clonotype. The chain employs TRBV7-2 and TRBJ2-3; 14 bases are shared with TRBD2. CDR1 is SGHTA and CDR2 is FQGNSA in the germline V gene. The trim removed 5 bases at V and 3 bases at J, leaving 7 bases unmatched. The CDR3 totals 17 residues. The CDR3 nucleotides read TGTGCCAGCAGCGTGACCGGGACTAGCGGGAGTACAGATACGCAGTATTTT. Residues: CASSVTGTSGSTDTQYF.

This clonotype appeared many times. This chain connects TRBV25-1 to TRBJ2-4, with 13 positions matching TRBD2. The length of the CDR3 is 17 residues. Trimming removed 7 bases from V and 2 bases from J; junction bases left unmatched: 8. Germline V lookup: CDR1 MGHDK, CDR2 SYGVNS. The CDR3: CASTTGTSGTTKNIQYF. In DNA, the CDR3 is TGTGCCAGCACCACCGGGACTAGCGGGACAACCAAAAACATTCAGTACTTC.

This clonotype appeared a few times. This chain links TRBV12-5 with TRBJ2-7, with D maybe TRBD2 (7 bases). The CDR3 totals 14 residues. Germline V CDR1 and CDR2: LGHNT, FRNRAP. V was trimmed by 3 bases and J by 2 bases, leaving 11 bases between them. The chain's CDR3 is CASGLDGGPYEQYF. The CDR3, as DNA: TGTGCTAGTGGTTTAGACGGGGGGCCCTACGAGCAGTACTTC. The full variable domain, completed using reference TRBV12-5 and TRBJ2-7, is DARVTQTPRHKVTEMGQEVTMRCQPILGHNTVFWYRQTMMQGLELLAYFRNRAPLDDSGMPKDRFSAEMPDATLATLKIQPSEPRDSAVYFCASGLDGGPYEQYFGPGTRLTVT.

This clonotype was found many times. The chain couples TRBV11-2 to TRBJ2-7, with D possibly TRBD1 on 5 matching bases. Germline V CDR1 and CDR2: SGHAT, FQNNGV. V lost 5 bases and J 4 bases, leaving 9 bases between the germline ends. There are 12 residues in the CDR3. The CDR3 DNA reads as TGTGCCAGCAGCCTTCAGGGTTACGAGCAGTACTTC. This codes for CASSLQGYEQYF.

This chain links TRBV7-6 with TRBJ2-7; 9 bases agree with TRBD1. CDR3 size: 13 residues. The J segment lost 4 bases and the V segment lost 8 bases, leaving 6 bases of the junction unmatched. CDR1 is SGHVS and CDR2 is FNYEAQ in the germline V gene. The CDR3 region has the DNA TGTGCCAGCGGAACGGGACAGGGATACGAGCAGTACTTC. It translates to CASGTGQGYEQYF.

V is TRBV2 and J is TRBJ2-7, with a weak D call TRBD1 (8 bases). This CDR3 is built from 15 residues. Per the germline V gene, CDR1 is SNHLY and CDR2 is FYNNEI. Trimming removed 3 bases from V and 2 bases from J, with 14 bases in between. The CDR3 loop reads CASSEEQGGAYEQYF. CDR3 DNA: TGTGCCAGCAGTGAGGAACAGGGGGGGGCCTACGAGCAGTACTTC.

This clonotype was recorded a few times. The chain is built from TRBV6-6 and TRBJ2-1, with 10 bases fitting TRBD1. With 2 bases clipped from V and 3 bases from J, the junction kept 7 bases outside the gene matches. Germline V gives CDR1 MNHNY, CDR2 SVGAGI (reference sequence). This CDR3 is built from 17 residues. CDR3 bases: TGTGCCAGCAGTTACGGCACCGGGGACAGGGGCTACAATGAGCAGTTCTTC. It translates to CASSYGTGDRGYNEQFF.

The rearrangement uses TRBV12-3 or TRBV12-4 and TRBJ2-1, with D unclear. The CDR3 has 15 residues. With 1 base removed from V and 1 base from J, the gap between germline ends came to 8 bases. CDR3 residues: CASSLVRKSYNEQFF. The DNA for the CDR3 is TGTGCCAGCAGTTTAGTGCGAAAGTCCTACAATGAGCAGTTCTTC.

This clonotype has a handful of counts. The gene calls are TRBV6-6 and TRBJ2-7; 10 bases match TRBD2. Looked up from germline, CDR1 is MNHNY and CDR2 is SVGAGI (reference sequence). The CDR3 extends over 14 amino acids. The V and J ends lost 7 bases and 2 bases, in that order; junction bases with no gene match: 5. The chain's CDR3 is CASNPSGGPYEQYF. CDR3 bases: TGTGCCAGCAACCCTAGCGGGGGACCCTACGAGCAGTACTTC.

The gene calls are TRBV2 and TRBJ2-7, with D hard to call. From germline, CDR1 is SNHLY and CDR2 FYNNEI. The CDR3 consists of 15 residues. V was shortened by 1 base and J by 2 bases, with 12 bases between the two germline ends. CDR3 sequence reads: CASSEGMAETYEQYF. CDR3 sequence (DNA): TGTGCCAGCAGTGAAGGAATGGCCGAAACCTACGAGCAGTACTTC. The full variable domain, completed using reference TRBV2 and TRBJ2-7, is EPEVTQTPSHQVTQMGQEVILRCVPISNHLYFYWYRQILGQKVEFLVSFYNNEISEKSEIFDDQFSVERPDGSNFTLKIRSTKLEDSAMYFCASSEGMAETYEQYFGPGTRLTVT.

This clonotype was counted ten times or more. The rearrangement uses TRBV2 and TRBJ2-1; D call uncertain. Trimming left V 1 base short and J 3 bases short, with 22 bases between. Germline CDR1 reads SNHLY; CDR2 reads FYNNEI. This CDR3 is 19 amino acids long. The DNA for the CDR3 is TGTGCCAGCAGTGAAGACCTGAGAGGCTTCGGGTTCTTCTACAATGAGCAGTTCTTC. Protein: CASSEDLRGFGFFYNEQFF.

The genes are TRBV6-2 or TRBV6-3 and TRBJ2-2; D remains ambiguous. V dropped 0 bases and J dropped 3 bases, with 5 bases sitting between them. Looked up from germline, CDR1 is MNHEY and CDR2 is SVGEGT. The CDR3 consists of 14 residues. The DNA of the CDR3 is TGTGCCAGCAGTTACTCCACAGACACCGGGGAGCTGTTTTTT. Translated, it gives CASSYSTDTGELFF.

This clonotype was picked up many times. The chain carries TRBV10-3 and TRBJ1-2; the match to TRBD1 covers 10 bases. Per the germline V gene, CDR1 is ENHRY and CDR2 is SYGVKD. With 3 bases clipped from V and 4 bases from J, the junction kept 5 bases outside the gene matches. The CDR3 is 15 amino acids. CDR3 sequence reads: CAISETTGGFYGYTF. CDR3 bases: TGTGCCATCAGTGAAACGACAGGGGGCTTCTATGGCTACACCTTC.

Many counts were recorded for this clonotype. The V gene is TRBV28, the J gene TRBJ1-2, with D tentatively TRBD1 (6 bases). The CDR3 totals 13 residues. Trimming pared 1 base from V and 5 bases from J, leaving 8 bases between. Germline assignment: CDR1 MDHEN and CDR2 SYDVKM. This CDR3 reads CASSLSGEYGYTF. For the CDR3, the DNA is TGTGCCAGCAGTTTATCAGGGGAGTATGGCTACACCTTC.

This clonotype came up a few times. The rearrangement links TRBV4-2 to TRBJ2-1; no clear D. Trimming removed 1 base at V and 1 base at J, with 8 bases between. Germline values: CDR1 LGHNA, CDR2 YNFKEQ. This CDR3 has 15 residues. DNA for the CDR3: TGTGCCAGCAGCCAAGTCTACGGTTCCTACAATGAGCAGTTCTTC. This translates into CASSQVYGSYNEQFF.

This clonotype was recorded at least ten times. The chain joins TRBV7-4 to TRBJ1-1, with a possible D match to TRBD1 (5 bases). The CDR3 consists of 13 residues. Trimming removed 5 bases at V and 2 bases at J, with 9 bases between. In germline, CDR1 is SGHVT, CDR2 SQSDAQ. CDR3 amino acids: CASSATVNTEAFF. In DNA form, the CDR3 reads TGTGCCAGCAGCGCGACAGTAAACACTGAAGCTTTCTTT.

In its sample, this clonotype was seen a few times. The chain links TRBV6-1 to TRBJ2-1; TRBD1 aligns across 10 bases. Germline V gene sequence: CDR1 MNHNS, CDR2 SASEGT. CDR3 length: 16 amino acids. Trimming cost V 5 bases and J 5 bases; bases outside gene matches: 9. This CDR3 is CASSFTGTGVNNEQFF. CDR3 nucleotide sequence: TGTGCCAGCAGTTTTACCGGGACAGGGGTAAACAATGAGCAGTTCTTC.